A selection of T cell receptor beta chains follows, all from one sample in a study of spatial heterogeneity in lung cancer. TCRdb reprocessed the 5' RACE reads with MiXCR, giving one entry per CDR3 protein. The sample shows about 4,400 distinct CDR3 sequences, 20% to 30% of them seen only once. The specimen was PBMCs, collected at follow-up. The receptors here all came from a male donor with early-stage non-small cell lung cancer. The CDR3 runs from the conserved cysteine through the conserved F or W. A D gene is named only where the DNA matches it firmly. Size tells how often a clone was seen (once, few, many) or the class of an expanded clone, and some rows leave it out.

clone size | J gene | D gene | V gene | CDR3 protein | CDR3 DNA
- | TRBJ1-1 | - | TRBV6-1 | CASSELLAGHTEAFF | TGTGCCAGCAGTGAACTCCTGGCCGGGCACACTGAAGCTTTCTTT
medium-sized | TRBJ1-3 | - | TRBV5-1 | CASSLGISGNTIYF | TGCGCCAGCAGCTTAGGCATCTCTGGAAACACCATATATTTT
few | TRBJ2-7 | - | TRBV10-3 | CAISDSEDGYEQYF | TGTGCCATCAGTGACTCCGAGGACGGCTACGAGCAGTACTTC
medium-sized | TRBJ2-2 | - | TRBV11-1 | CASSLPANTGELFF | TGTGCCAGCAGCTTGCCGGCGAACACCGGGGAGCTGTTTTTT
medium-sized | TRBJ1-1 | - | TRBV12-3/TRBV12-4 | CASRLGRGGYTEAFF | TGTGCCAGCAGGTTAGGGCGGGGCGGGTACACTGAAGCTTTCTTT
- | TRBJ2-3 | TRBD2 | TRBV9 | CASSDLAGPHTGTQYF | TGTGCCAGCAGCGATTTAGCGGGACCGCACACGGGTACGCAGTATTTT
few | TRBJ1-2 | - | TRBV28 | CASRGGSSGYTF | TGTGCCAGCAGAGGGGGATCCTCTGGCTACACCTTC
few | TRBJ2-2 | TRBD1 | TRBV18 | CASSPPTGRETGELFF | TGTGCCAGCTCACCACCGACAGGGCGAGAGACCGGGGAGCTGTTTTTT
- | TRBJ2-7 | - | TRBV5-6 | CASSLLALNSYEQYF | TGTGCCAGCAGCTTGTTAGCGTTGAATTCCTACGAGCAGTACTTC
medium-sized | TRBJ2-7 | TRBD1 | TRBV12-3/TRBV12-4 | CASSADRVFSYEQYF | TGTGCCAGCAGTGCCGACAGGGTATTCTCCTACGAGCAGTACTTC
- | TRBJ2-5 | TRBD1 | TRBV29-1 | CSGGQGANQETQYF | TGCAGCGGAGGACAGGGGGCGAACCAAGAGACCCAGTACTTC
many | TRBJ2-7 | - | TRBV2 | CASKVQQGPYEQYF | TGTGCCAGCAAGGTTCAACAGGGTCCCTACGAGCAGTACTTC
medium-sized | TRBJ2-7 | TRBD1 | TRBV12-3/TRBV12-4 | CASSSTGTGYEQYF | TGTGCCAGCAGCTCGACCGGGACAGGGTACGAGCAGTACTTC